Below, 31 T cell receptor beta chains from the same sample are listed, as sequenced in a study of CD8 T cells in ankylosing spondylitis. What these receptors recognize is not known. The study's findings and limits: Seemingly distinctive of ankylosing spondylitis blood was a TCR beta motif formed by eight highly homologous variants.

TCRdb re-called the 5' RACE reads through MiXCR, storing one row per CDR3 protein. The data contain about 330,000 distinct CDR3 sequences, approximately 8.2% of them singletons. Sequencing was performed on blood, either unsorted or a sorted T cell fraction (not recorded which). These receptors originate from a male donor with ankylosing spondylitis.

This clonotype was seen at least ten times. The CDR3 is CASSLTSMNTEAFF. The CDR3 DNA sequence: TGCGCCAGCAGCTTGACATCTATGAACACTGAAGCTTTCTTT. This chain uses TRBV5-1 with TRBJ1-1; no firm D call. CDR3 length: 14 amino acids. Trimming stripped 1 base from V and 0 bases from J, with 7 bases between. Germline values: CDR1 SGHRS, CDR2 YFSETQ.

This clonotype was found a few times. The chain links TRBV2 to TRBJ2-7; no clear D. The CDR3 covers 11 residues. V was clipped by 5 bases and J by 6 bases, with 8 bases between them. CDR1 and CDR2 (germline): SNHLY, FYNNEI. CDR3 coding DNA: TGTGCCAGCAGTACTTTTGTCGAGCAGTACTTC. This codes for CASSTFVEQYF.

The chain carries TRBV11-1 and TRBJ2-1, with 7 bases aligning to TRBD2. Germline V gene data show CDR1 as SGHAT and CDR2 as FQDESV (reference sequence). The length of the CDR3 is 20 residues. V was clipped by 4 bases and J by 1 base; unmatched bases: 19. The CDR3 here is CASSSPRRSGDLGSYNEQFF. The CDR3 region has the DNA TGTGCCAGCAGCTCACCGCGCAGGAGCGGGGATTTAGGTTCCTACAATGAGCAGTTCTTC.

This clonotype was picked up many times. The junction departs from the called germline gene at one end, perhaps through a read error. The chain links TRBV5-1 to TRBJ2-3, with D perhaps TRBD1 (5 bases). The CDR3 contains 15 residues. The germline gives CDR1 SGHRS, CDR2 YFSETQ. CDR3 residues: CASGLLAQGTDTQYF. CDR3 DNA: TGCGCCAGCGGCTTACTCGCCCAGGGCACGGATACGCAGTATTTT.

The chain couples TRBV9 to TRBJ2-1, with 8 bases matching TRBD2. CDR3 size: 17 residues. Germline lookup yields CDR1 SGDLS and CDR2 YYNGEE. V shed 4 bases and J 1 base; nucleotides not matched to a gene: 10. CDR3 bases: TGTGCCAGCAGCCTAGACCCCGGGACTAGTTCCTACAATGAGCAGTTCTTC. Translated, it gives CASSLDPGTSSYNEQFF.

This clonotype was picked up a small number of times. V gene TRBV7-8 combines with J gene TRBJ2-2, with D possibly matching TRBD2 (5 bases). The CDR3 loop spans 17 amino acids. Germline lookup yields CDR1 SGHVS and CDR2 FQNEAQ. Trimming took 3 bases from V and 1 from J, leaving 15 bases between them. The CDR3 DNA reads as TGTGCCAGCAGCTTCCCACGGGGAGCGGAGAACACCGGGGAGCTGTTTTTT. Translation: CASSFPRGAENTGELFF.

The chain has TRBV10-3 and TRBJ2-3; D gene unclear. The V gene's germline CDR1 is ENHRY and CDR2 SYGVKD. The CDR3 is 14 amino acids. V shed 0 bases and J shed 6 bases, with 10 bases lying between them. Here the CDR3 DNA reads TGTGCCATCAGTGAGTCGACCCCCGTGGATACGCAGTATTTT. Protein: CAISESTPVDTQYF.

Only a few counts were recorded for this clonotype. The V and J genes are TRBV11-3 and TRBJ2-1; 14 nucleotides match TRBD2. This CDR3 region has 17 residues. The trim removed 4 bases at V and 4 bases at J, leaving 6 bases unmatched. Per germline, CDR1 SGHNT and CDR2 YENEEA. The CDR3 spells CASSSRTSGRFYNEQFF. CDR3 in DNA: TGTGCCAGCAGCTCAAGGACTAGCGGGAGGTTTTACAATGAGCAGTTCTTC.

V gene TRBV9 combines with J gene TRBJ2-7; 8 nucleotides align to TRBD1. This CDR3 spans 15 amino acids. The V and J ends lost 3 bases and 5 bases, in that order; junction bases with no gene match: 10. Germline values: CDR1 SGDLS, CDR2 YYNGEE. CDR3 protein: CASSGSADRVDEQYF. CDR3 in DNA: TGTGCCAGCAGCGGGAGCGCGGACAGGGTGGACGAGCAGTACTTC.

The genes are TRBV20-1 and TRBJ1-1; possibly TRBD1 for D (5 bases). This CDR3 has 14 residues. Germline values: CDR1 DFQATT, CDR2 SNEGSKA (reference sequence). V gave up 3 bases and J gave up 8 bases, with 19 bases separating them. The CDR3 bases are TGCAGTGCTAGGGGAAGGAGGGCTCAGGGCGAAGCTTTCTTT. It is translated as CSARGRRAQGEAFF.

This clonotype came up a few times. The CDR3 nucleotides are TGCAGCGCCGGGACTAGCGGGAGTGGGGAGCTGTTTTTT. As protein: CSAGTSGSGELFF. The chain has TRBV29-1 and TRBJ2-2; 14 bases are a match to TRBD2. The germline gives CDR1 SQVTM, CDR2 ANQGSEA. The CDR3 is 13 amino acids. V gave up 7 bases and J gave up 8 bases; unmatched junction bases: 3.

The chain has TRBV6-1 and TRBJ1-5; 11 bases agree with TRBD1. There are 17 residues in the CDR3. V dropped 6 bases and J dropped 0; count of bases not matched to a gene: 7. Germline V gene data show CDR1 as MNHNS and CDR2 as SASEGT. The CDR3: CASRGGTGGISNQPQHF. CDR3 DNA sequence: TGTGCCAGCAGGGGCGGGACAGGGGGTATTAGCAATCAGCCCCAGCATTTT.

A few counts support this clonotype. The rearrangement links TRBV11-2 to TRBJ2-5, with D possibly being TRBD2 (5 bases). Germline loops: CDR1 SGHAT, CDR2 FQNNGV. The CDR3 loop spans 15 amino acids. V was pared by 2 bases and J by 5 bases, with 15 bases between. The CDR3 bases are TGTGCCAGCAGCTTACGGGAAGGGTTTCTGGAGACCCAGTACTTC. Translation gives CASSLREGFLETQYF.

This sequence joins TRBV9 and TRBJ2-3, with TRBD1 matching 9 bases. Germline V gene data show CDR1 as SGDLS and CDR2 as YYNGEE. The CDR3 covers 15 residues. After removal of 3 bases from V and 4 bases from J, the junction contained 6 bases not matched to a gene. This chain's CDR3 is CASSGTGAVPDTQYF. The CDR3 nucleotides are TGTGCCAGCAGCGGGACAGGGGCGGTTCCAGATACGCAGTATTTT. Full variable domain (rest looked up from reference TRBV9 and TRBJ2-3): DSGVTQTPKHLITATGQRVTLRCSPRSGDLSVYWYQQSLDQGLQFLIQYYNGEERAKGNILERFSAQQFPDLHSELNLSSLELGDSALYFCASSGTGAVPDTQYFGPGTRLTVL.

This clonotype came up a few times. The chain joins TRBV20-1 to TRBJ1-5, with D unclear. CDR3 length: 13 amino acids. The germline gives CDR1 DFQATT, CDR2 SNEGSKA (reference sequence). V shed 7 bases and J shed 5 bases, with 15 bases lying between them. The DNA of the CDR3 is TGCAGTGTCGGGCGGGGTGAGGATCAGCCCCAGCATTTT. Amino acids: CSVGRGEDQPQHF.

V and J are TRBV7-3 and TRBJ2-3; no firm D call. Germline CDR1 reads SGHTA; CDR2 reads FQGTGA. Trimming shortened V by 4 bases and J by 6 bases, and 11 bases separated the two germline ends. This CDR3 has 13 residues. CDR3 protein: CASSSRPEDTQYF. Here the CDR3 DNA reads TGTGCCAGCAGCTCCCGACCAGAGGATACGCAGTATTTT.

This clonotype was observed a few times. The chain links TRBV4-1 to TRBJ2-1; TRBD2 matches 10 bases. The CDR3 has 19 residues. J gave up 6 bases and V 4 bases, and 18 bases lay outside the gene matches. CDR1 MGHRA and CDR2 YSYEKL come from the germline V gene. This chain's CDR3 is CASSPHTLASGSRRNEQFF. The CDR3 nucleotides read TGCGCCAGCAGCCCCCATACTCTCGCTAGCGGGAGTCGGCGCAATGAGCAGTTCTTC.

The CDR3 loop is CASSEIRRGEQFF. Here the CDR3 DNA reads TGTGCCAGCAGTGAAATCCGTCGCGGGGAGCAGTTCTTC. The genes are TRBV2 and TRBJ2-1, with D maybe TRBD2 (5 bases). V lost 2 bases and J lost 10, with 12 bases in between. Germline V gene data show CDR1 as SNHLY and CDR2 as FYNNEI. This CDR3 region has 13 residues.

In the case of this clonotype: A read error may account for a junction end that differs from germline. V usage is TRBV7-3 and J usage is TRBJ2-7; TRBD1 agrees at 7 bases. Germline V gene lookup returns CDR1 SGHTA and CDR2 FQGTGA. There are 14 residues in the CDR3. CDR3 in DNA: TGTGCCAGCAGCCCGACAGGGAGTCTGTACGAGCAGCACTTC. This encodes CASSPTGSLYEQHF.

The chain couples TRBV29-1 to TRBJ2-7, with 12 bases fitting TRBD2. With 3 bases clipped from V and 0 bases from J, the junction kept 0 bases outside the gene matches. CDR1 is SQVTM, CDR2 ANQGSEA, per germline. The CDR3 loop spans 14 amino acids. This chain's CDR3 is CSVETSGSSYEQYF. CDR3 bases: TGCAGCGTTGAGACTAGCGGGAGCTCCTACGAGCAGTACTTC.

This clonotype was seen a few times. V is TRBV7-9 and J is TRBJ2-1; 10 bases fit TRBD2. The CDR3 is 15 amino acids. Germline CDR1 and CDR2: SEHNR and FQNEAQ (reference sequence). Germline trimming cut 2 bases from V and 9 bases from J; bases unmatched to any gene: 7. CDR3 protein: CASSLSLAGAGEQFF. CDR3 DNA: TGTGCCAGCAGCTTATCGCTAGCGGGAGCTGGTGAGCAGTTCTTC.

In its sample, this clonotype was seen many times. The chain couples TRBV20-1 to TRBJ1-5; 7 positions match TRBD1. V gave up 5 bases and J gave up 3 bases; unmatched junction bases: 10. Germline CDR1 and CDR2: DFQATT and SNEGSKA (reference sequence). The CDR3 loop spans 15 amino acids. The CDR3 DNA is TGCAGTGCTCTTCCCCCCGACAGGGCCAATCAGCCCCAGCATTTT. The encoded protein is CSALPPDRANQPQHF.

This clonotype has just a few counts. In nucleotides, the CDR3 is TGTGCCAGCAGTTTTTTAGGGTCTAGCGGGTTGTACGAGCAGTACTTC. It is translated as CASSFLGSSGLYEQYF. The gene calls are TRBV27 and TRBJ2-7; 8 nucleotides line up with TRBD2. The V gene's germline CDR1 is MNHEY and CDR2 SMNVEV (reference sequence). The junction had 11 bases not matched to a gene; V was cut back by 3 bases and J by 4 bases. This CDR3 contains 16 residues.

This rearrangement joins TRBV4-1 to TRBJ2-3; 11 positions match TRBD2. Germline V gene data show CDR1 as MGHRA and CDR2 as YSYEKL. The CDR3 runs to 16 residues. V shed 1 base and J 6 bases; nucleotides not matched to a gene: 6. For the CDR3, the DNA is TGCGCCAGCAGCCAAGTGGCTAGCGGGAGGTTGGATACGCAGTATTTT. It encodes CASSQVASGRLDTQYF.

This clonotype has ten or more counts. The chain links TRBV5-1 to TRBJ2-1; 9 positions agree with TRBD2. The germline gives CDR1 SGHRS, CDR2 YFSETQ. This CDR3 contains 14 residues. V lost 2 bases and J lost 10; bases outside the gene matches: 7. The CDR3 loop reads CASSFRREGREQFF. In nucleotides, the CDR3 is TGCGCCAGCAGCTTTCGGCGGGAGGGCCGAGAGCAGTTCTTC. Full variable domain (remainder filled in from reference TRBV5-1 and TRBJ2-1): KAGVTQTPRYLIKTRGQQVTLSCSPISGHRSVSWYQQTPGQGLQFLFEYFSETQRNKGNFPGRFSGRQFSNSRSEMNVSTLELGDSALYLCASSFRREGREQFFGPGTRLTVL.

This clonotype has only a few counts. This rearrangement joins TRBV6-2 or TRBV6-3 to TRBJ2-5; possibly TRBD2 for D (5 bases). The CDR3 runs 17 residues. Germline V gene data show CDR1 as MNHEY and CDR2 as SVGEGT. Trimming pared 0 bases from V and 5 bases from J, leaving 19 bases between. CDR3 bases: TGTGCCAGCAGTTACTCCCCCGTTAAACTAGGCTGGGAGACCCAGTACTTC. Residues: CASSYSPVKLGWETQYF.

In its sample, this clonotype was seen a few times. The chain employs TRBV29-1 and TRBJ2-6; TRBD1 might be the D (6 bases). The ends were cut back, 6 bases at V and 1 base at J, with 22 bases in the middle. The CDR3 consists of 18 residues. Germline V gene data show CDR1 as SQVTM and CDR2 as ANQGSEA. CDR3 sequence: CSVLTVNRVGSGANVLTF. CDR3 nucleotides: TGCAGCGTCCTCACCGTTAACAGGGTGGGATCTGGGGCCAACGTCCTGACTTTC.

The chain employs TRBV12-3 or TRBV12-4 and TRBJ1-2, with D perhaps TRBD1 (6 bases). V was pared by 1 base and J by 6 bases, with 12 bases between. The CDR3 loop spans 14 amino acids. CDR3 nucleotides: TGTGCCAGCAGTTTAGACTCCGGGGGCGATGGCTACACCTTC. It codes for CASSLDSGGDGYTF.

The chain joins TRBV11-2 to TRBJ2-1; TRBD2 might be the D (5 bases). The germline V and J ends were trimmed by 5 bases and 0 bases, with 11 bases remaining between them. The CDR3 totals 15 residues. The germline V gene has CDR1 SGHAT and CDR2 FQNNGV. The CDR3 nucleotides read TGTGCCAGCAGCCTTAGCGTTTCCTCCTACAATGAGCAGTTCTTC. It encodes CASSLSVSSYNEQFF. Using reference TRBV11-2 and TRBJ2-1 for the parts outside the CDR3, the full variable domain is EAGVAQSPRYKIIEKRQSVAFWCNPISGHATLYWYQQILGQGPKLLIQFQNNGVVDDSQLPKDRFSAERLKGVDSTLKIQPAKLEDSAVYLCASSLSVSSYNEQFFGPGTRLTVL.

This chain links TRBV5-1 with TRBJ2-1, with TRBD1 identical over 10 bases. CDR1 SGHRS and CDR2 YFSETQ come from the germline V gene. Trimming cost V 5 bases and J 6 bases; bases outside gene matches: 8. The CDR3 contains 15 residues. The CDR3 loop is CASRPTGGAINEQFF. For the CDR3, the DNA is TGCGCCAGCAGACCGACAGGGGGCGCGATCAATGAGCAGTTCTTC.

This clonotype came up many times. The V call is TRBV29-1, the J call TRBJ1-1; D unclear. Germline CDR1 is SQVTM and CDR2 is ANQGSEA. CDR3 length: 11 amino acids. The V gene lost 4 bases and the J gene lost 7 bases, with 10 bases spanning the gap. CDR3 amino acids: CSVVRRSEAFF. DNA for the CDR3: TGCAGCGTTGTTAGGAGGAGTGAAGCTTTCTTT.